Reported below is one T cell receptor beta chain. In the source study's methods: Reference gene primer amplification in the assay estimated nucleated cell counts. TCRdb's table, derived via immunoSEQ multiplex PCR, lists solely in-frame clones and lacks some. V and J calls and clone size are those listed in that table; D and trimming were worked out from the DNA. The data contain 98,000 or so clones, about 89% of them seen just once; the ten biggest clones take up 5.1%. The data are from a study of blood T cell repertoires in COVID-19. Across the study: PBMCs, B-cell-depleted T cells, or T cells provided the cDNA or gDNA that made up the material.

Trimming took off 5 bases at V and 7 bases at J, with 15 bases between the two ends. Germline V gene data show CDR1 as SNHLY and CDR2 as FYNNEI. This CDR3 comprises 14 residues. The sequenced material came from peripheral blood. V is TRBV2 and J is TRBJ1-5; no clear D gene. This clonotype was sampled from a human donor in a cohort sampled during active COVID-19. As DNA, the CDR3 is TGTGCCAGCAGTTTCGAGCAGGTCCGCCAGCCCCAGCATTTT. Its translation is CASSFEQVRQPQHF.